The table lists the clone carrying this T cell receptor (beta chain) with many counts. At one end the junction does not follow the germline gene, possibly because of a read error. This entry is derived from a study of T cell repertoires in cytomegalovirus infection. TCRdb ran MiXCR on the reads and lists one entry per CDR3 protein. The data show 200,000 to 300,000 distinct CDR3 sequences, roughly 10% seen once. This CDR3 is 16 amino acids long. This clonotype was obtained from a human donor in good health (CMV status not recorded). Some clones in this sample may be carry-over from other donors' samples. Material: PBMCs. The V and J genes are TRBV12-3 or TRBV12-4 and TRBJ2-1, with D perhaps matching TRBD2 (7 bases). Here the CDR3 reads CASSHRGASSHNEQFF. In DNA form, the CDR3 reads TGTGCCAGCAGTCACCGGGGGGCTAGCTCCCACAATGAGCAGTTCTTC.